This is a list of T cell receptor beta chains from one sample in a study of T cells in Graves' hyperthyroidism and ophthalmopathy. TCRdb used MiXCR to reprocess the multiplex PCR reads, holding one entry per CDR3 protein. This sample has fewer than 650,000 distinct CDR3 sequences, with about 15% found just once. Material: blood. The receptors derive from a woman younger than 45 with Graves' hyperthyroidism that later progressed to Graves' ophthalmopathy. Each CDR3 is given with its conserved first and last residue. The D gene is left open where the match is weak. Size values are once, few and many counts, or a class for expanded clones, and some rows have none.

>NA|TRBJ2-7|many|TRBV3-1|16
CASSLQTGEGPYEQYF
TGTGCCAGCAGCCTACAGACAGGAGAAGGGCCCTACGAGCAGTACTTC
>NA|TRBJ2-2|few|TRBV10-2|12
CASVSNTGELFF
TGCGCCAGCGTATCGAACACCGGGGAGCTGTTTTTT
>TRBD1|TRBJ1-5|many|TRBV19|14
CASTGTEINQPQHF
TGTGCCAGCACCGGGACAGAAATTAATCAGCCCCAGCATTTT
>NA|TRBJ2-7|NA|TRBV20-1|13
CSALLEGLYEQYF
TGCAGTGCCTTACTAGAGGGCCTATACGAGCAGTACTTC
>NA|TRBJ2-1|NA|TRBV20-1|14
CSARGDINYNEQFF
TGCAGTGCTAGAGGTGACATCAACTACAATGAGCAGTTCTTC
>TRBD2|TRBJ2-7|NA|TRBV3-1|13
CASSPTSVYEQCF
TGTGCCAGCAGCCCGACTAGCGTCTACGAGCAGTGCTTC
>NA|TRBJ2-7|many|TRBV5-1|14
CASSLDQGMDEQYF
TGCGCCAGCAGCTTGGACCAGGGGATGGATGAGCAGTACTTC
>TRBD1|TRBJ1-2|few|TRBV13|17
CASSFDGQGRMNYGYTF
TGTGCCAGCAGCTTTGACGGACAGGGGCGGATGAACTATGGCTACACCTTC
>NA|TRBJ2-1|few|TRBV27|16
CASRPGGGSSYNEQFF
TGTGCCAGCAGACCCGGGGGTGGGAGCTCCTACAATGAGCAGTTCTTC
>NA|TRBJ2-7|few|TRBV2|12
CATQDSYYEQYF
TGTGCCACCCAAGACAGCTACTACGAGCAGTACTTC
>TRBD1|TRBJ1-1|many|TRBV24-1|15
CATRPSGTGPTEAFF
TGTGCCACCAGGCCCTCTGGGACAGGGCCCACTGAAGCTTTCTTT
>TRBD1|TRBJ2-1|few|TRBV6-2/TRBV6-3|17
CASSYLRDRGDDNEQFF
TGTGCCAGCAGTTATCTCCGGGACAGGGGGGACGACAATGAGCAGTTCTTC
>NA|TRBJ2-2|NA|TRBV6-1|15
CASPSRGENTGELFF
TGTGCCAGCCCCTCTCGGGGTGAGAACACCGGGGAGCTGTTTTTT
>TRBD1|TRBJ2-5|many|TRBV27|14
CASSFGQGRETQYF
TGTGCCAGCAGTTTCGGACAGGGCCGCGAGACCCAGTACTTC
>TRBD1|TRBJ1-2|few|TRBV6-1|15
CASSEPGTANYGYTF
TGTGCCAGCAGTGAACCTGGGACAGCTAACTATGGCTACACCTTC
>NA|TRBJ1-5|NA|TRBV19|13
CASDPLDGVPQHF
TGTGCCAGTGACCCTTTAGATGGGGTACCCCAGCATTTT
>NA|TRBJ1-1|NA|TRBV2|13
CASSHGQMNEAFF
TGTGCCAGCAGCCATGGGCAGATGAATGAAGCTTTCTTT
>NA|TRBJ1-1|many|TRBV28|12
CASSLDSLEAFF
TGTGCCAGCAGTCTCGACAGCCTTGAAGCTTTCTTT
>NA|TRBJ2-5|NA|TRBV12-3/TRBV12-4|14
CASSPAGPQETQYF
TGTGCCAGCAGTCCAGCAGGTCCCCAAGAGACCCAGTACTTC
>TRBD1|TRBJ2-3|NA|TRBV7-3|15
CASSPTGTGTDAQYF
TGTGCCAGCAGCCCAACCGGGACCGGGACAGATGCGCAGTATTTT
>NA|TRBJ2-5|few|TRBV10-3|14
CAISELAGQETQYF
TGTGCCATCAGTGAGTTGGCAGGTCAAGAGACCCAGTACTTC
>NA|TRBJ1-3|NA|TRBV10-3|14
CATTGTSLGNTIYF
TGTGCCACAACCGGGACATCCCTCGGAAACACCATATATTTT
>NA|TRBJ2-5|many|TRBV27|12
CASTNGAGTQYF
TGTGCCAGCACTAACGGGGCCGGGACCCAGTACTTC
>NA|TRBJ2-2|few|TRBV4-2|16
CASSRLRELGTGELFF
TGTGCCAGCAGCCGTCTTCGAGAACTAGGCACCGGGGAGCTGTTTTTT
>TRBD1|TRBJ1-1|many|TRBV5-5|17
CASSLRDSDRGETEAFF
TGTGCCAGCAGCTTGAGGGACTCTGACAGGGGAGAAACTGAAGCTTTCTTT
>NA|TRBJ2-1|NA|TRBV6-5|16
CASSYSGTPPLAEQFF
TGTGCCAGCAGTTACTCGGGGACGCCCCCATTAGCTGAGCAGTTCTTC
>TRBD1|TRBJ2-2|many|TRBV28|14
CASSPPGGTGELFF
TGTGCCAGCAGTCCCCCAGGGGGAACCGGGGAGCTGTTTTTT
>NA|TRBJ2-5|NA|TRBV7-9|14
CASSLTVDQETQYF
TGTGCCAGCAGCTTAACGGTGGACCAAGAGACCCAGTACTTC
>NA|TRBJ2-7|few|TRBV7-8|15
CASSLAPRESHEQYF
TGTGCCAGCAGCTTAGCCCCCCGGGAGTCCCACGAGCAGTACTTC
>NA|TRBJ1-6|NA|TRBV30|12
CALHRENSPLHF
TGTGCCTTACACAGGGAGAATTCACCCCTCCACTTT
>NA|TRBJ2-1|many|TRBV29-1|13
CSVRDSRYNEQFF
TGCAGCGTCAGGGACTCTCGGTACAATGAGCAGTTCTTC
>NA|TRBJ2-7|many|TRBV18|12
CASSPTSYEQYF
TGTGCCAGCAGCCCGACCTCCTACGAGCAGTACTTC
>NA|TRBJ2-7|many|TRBV9|14
CASSVGTSGYEQYF
TGTGCCAGCAGCGTAGGAACTAGTGGATACGAGCAGTACTTC
>NA|TRBJ1-2|many|TRBV2|14
CASSESGRNYGYTF
TGTGCCAGCAGTGAAAGTGGTAGGAATTATGGCTACACCTTC
>TRBD1|TRBJ1-1|many|TRBV27|15
CASSLSQGMNTEAFF
TGTGCCAGCAGTTTATCACAGGGGATGAACACTGAAGCTTTCTTT
>NA|TRBJ1-1|NA|TRBV7-8|14
CASSLVEMWAEAFF
TGTGCCAGCAGCTTAGTCGAAATGTGGGCTGAAGCTTTCTTT
>TRBD2|TRBJ2-1|many|TRBV28|15
CASDQAGGAYNEQFF
TGTGCCAGCGACCAAGCGGGAGGGGCCTACAATGAGCAGTTCTTC
>NA|TRBJ2-1|many|TRBV12-5|13
CASGLASWDEQFF
TGTGCTAGTGGTTTAGCTAGCTGGGATGAGCAGTTCTTC
>TRBD1|TRBJ2-1|many|TRBV2|13
CASRDRGGDEQFF
TGTGCCAGCCGGGACAGGGGGGGCGATGAGCAGTTCTTC
>NA|TRBJ2-5|many|TRBV7-2|14
CASSFQDTQETQYF
TGTGCCAGCAGCTTCCAGGATACCCAAGAGACCCAGTACTTC
>NA|TRBJ2-7|many|TRBV20-1|14
CSARVRGYRYEQYF
TGCAGTGCTAGAGTCAGGGGATATCGCTACGAGCAGTACTTC
>NA|TRBJ1-4|few|TRBV7-2|15
CASSLKGSTNEKLFF
TGTGCCAGCAGCTTAAAAGGGTCCACTAATGAAAAACTGTTTTTT
>TRBD2|TRBJ2-7|many|TRBV9|22
CASSPGGRGTEREVEFPYEQYF
TGTGCCAGCAGCCCAGGCGGCCGGGGGACAGAGCGGGAGGTCGAGTTCCCCTACGAGCAGTACTTC
>NA|TRBJ2-1|many|TRBV6-1|16
CASSSLQGSGYNEQFF
TGTGCCAGCAGTTCCCTACAGGGGAGCGGGTACAATGAGCAGTTCTTC
>TRBD2|TRBJ2-1|many|TRBV12-3/TRBV12-4|13
CASSLRLAGVEFF
TGTGCCAGCAGTTTGAGGCTAGCGGGAGTCGAGTTCTTC
>TRBD2|TRBJ2-7|many|TRBV28|14
CASSSGGRVYEQYF
TGTGCCAGCAGTTCAGGCGGGAGGGTCTACGAGCAGTACTTC
>NA|TRBJ1-6|NA|TRBV18|17
CASSGSSTTSYNSPLHF
TGTGCCAGCTCGGGGTCCTCGACGACCTCCTATAATTCACCCCTCCACTTT
>TRBD1|TRBJ2-2|many|TRBV12-3/TRBV12-4|15
CASSPGQGSTGELFF
TGTGCCAGCAGCCCGGGACAGGGAAGCACCGGGGAGCTGTTTTTT
>NA|TRBJ1-5|many|TRBV6-2/TRBV6-3|14
CASSYQGLDQPQHF
TGTGCCAGCAGTTACCAGGGGCTCGATCAGCCCCAGCATTTT
>NA|TRBJ2-3|NA|TRBV9|13
CASSVRTADTQYF
TGTGCCAGCAGCGTAAGGACGGCGGATACGCAGTATTTT
>TRBD1|TRBJ2-7|NA|TRBV5-8|14
CASSPDRGSNEQYF
TGTGCCAGCAGTCCGGACAGGGGGAGCAACGAGCAGTACTTC
>NA|TRBJ2-7|many|TRBV27|13
CASSSQGPYEQYF
TGTGCCAGCAGTTCCCAAGGACCCTACGAGCAGTACTTC
>NA|TRBJ1-5|NA|TRBV12-5|15
CASGWAGKGNQPQHF
TGTGCTAGTGGTTGGGCGGGGAAAGGAAATCAGCCCCAGCATTTT
>NA|TRBJ2-3|once|TRBV24-1|16
CATSDPTPGPTDTQYF
TGTGCCACCAGTGATCCGACCCCTGGCCCCACAGATACGCAGTATTTT
>TRBD1|TRBJ2-2|NA|TRBV19|15
CASSMGQGTTGELFF
TGTGCCAGTAGTATGGGACAGGGAACCACCGGGGAGCTGTTTTTT
>NA|TRBJ1-1|many|TRBV28|14
CASSFRVRNTEAFF
TGTGCCAGCTCTTTTCGGGTCAGGAACACTGAAGCTTTCTTT
>NA|TRBJ1-4|NA|TRBV6-5|15
CASSYRGGYNEKLFF
TGTGCCAGCAGTTACCGAGGGGGTTATAATGAAAAACTGTTTTTT
>NA|TRBJ1-2|NA|TRBV30|12
CAWTAVGVGRTF
TGTGCCTGGACTGCAGTAGGGGTAGGGCGCACCTTC
>TRBD1|TRBJ2-7|many|TRBV27|14
CASSYRDRGLEQYF
TGTGCCAGCAGTTACCGGGACAGGGGCCTCGAGCAGTACTTC
>NA|TRBJ2-7|NA|TRBV6-5|16
CASSYSLADGFYEQYF
TGTGCCAGCAGTTACTCGTTGGCCGATGGTTTTTACGAGCAGTACTTC